This T cell receptor beta chain comes out of a study of cytomegalovirus exposure and HLA in healthy donors. General study points: A highly shared variant cluster was judged a likely technical artifact. Analyzed later, most CMV-associated TCR beta chains appeared HLA-restricted. At a 0.05 false discovery rate, a later analysis found some 18,000 TCR beta sequences to be associated with HLA alleles.

With 60 Vbeta and 13 Jbeta primers, the PCR was carried out. As handled by the study authors: Counted up in a later analysis, unique TCR beta chains came to about 80 million, with about 9.9 million shared. Assay used: immunoSEQ multiplex PCR; TCRdb lists only in-frame clones, some missing. That table supplies the V and J calls and clone size; D and trimming were determined from the DNA. Found here are nearly 110,000 clones, roughly 82% of them singletons; the top ten hold around 4%. This clone was counted between two and nine times. The antigen is unknown. V lost 2 bases, J lost 5 bases, and 9 bases lay in between. This CDR3 is built from 13 residues. CDR1 is MNHEY and CDR2 is SVGAGI in the germline V gene.

V is TRBV6-5 and J is TRBJ1-1, with D uncertain. Sequencing used PBMCs. This receptor was obtained from a male donor in good health and CMV-seronegative. This CDR3 is CASSYEGGTEAFF. The CDR3 DNA sequence: TGTGCCAGCAGTTACGAGGGCGGAACTGAAGCTTTCTTT.